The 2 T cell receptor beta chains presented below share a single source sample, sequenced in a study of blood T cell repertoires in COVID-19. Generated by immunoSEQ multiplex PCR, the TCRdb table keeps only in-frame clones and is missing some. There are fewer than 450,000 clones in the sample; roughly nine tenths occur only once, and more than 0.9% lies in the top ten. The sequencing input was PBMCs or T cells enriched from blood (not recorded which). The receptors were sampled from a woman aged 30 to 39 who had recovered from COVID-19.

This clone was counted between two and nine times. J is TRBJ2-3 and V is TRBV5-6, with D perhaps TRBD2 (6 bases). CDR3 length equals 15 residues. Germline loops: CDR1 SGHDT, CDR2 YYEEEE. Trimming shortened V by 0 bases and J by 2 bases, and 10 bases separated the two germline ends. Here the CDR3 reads CASSLAPGLTDTQYF. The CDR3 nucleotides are TGTGCCAGCAGCTTGGCTCCGGGACTCACAGATACGCAGTATTTT.

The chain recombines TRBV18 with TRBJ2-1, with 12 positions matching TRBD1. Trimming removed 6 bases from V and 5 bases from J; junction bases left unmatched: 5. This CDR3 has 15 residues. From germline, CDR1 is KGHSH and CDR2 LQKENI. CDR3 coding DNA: TGTGCCAGCTCGCTGGGACAGGGGGCGAACAATGAGCAGTTCTTC. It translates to CASSLGQGANNEQFF. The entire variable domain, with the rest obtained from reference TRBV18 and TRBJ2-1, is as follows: NAGVMQNPRHLVRRRGQEARLRCSPMKGHSHVYWYRQLPEEGLKFMVYLQKENIIDESGMPKERFSAEFPKEGPSILRIQQVVRGDSAAYFCASSLGQGANNEQFFGPGTRLTVL.